This T cell receptor beta chain was recorded in a study of blood T cell repertoires in COVID-19. For the study at large: Acute-phase and convalescent COVID-19 samples originated in the United States, Italy and Spain. PBMCs, B-cell-depleted T cells, or T cells provided the cDNA or gDNA that made up the material.

Original processing methods: Quantification of nucleated cells was approximated via reference gene primer amplification. The protocol was immunoSEQ multiplex PCR, while the TCRdb copy is restricted to in-frame clones and leaves out a portion. That table furnishes V, J and clone size, whereas the DNA furnished D and trimming. The sample includes 210,000 or so clones, about 91% of them seen just once. Sample: peripheral blood. The TCR was taken from a woman between 40 and 55 years old with acute or convalescent COVID-19.

CDR3 sequence: CASSLAGTGEAFF. The CDR3 DNA follows: TGTGCCAGCAGCTTGGCCGGGACAGGAGAAGCTTTCTTT. The chain is built from TRBV5-4 and TRBJ1-1, with 8 nucleotides matching TRBD1. V lost 0 bases to trimming and J lost 8 bases; unmatched junction nucleotides: 3. The germline V gene encodes CDR1 SGHNT and CDR2 YYREEE (reference sequence). There are 13 residues in the CDR3. Full variable domain (remainder filled in from reference TRBV5-4 and TRBJ1-1): ETGVTQSPTHLIKTRGQQVTLRCSSQSGHNTVSWYQQALGQGPQFIFQYYREEENGRGNFPPRFSGLQFPNYSSELNVNALELDDSALYLCASSLAGTGEAFFGQGTRLTVV.